These T cell receptor beta chains were read from a single sample in a study of cytomegalovirus exposure and HLA in healthy donors. Using immunoSEQ multiplex PCR, the repertoire was profiled, and TCRdb retains in-frame clones only, with some absent. The sample contains some 130,000 clones, about 77% of which appear only once. The sample taken for sequencing was PBMCs. These receptors came from a male donor in good health and CMV-seronegative. CDR3s include the opening cysteine and the closing phenylalanine or tryptophan. Each record gives: clone size, V gene, D gene, J gene, CDR3 protein, CDR3 DNA. D genes are given only for firm matches. Expanded clones are given a class, and other clones once, few, many or no size at all.

>-|TRBV7-7|TRBD1|TRBJ2-5
CASSQAGTGVRETQYF
TGTGCTAGCAGCCAAGCCGGGACAGGGGTACGGGAGACCCAGTACTTC
>-|TRBV20-1|-|TRBJ2-1
CSAPFRGEQFF
TGCAGTGCTCCATTTCGGGGTGAGCAGTTCTTC
>-|TRBV18|-|TRBJ2-7
CASSPLEIASYEQYF
TGTGCCAGCTCACCATTGGAAATAGCATCCTACGAGCAGTACTTC
>few|TRBV4-3|-|TRBJ2-2
CASSARLAGELFF
TGCGCCAGCAGCGCGCGACTAGCCGGGGAGCTGTTTTTT
>-|TRBV14|-|TRBJ1-6
CASSQVGSPLHF
TGTGCCAGCAGCCAAGTCGGTTCACCCCTCCACTTT
>-|TRBV18|-|TRBJ2-7
CASSEGGYEQYF
TGTGCCAGCTCAGAGGGTGGCTACGAGCAGTACTTC
>few|TRBV7-9|-|TRBJ1-4
CASSLRQGGEKLFF
TGTGCCAGCAGCTTACGGCAGGGTGGGGAAAAACTGTTTTTT
>once|TRBV30|-|TRBJ1-1
CAGYPSPLRAFF
TGTGCCGGCTACCCGAGCCCCCTGAGGGCTTTCTTT
>-|TRBV25-1|TRBD1|TRBJ2-7
CASSLTGGLDEQYF
TGTGCCAGCAGCCTGACAGGGGGTCTCGACGAGCAGTACTTC
>-|TRBV7-2|-|TRBJ1-6
CASSLYAFLSSYNSPLHF
TGTGCCAGCAGCTTATACGCCTTTTTGAGCTCCTATAATTCACCCCTCCACTTT
>-|TRBV5-1|-|TRBJ2-7
CASSLEAYEQYF
TGCGCCAGCAGCTTGGAAGCTTACGAGCAGTACTTC
>-|TRBV4-2|TRBD2|TRBJ2-3
CASSQGLAGGTDTQYF
TGTGCCAGCAGCCAGGGGCTAGCGGGAGGGACAGATACGCAGTATTTT
>-|TRBV6-6|TRBD2|TRBJ2-7
CASSYLTSPSSYEQYF
TGTGCCAGCAGTTACCTGACTAGCCCAAGTTCCTACGAGCAGTACTTC
>-|TRBV7-9|TRBD1|TRBJ1-2
CASSLATTGSGYGYTF
TGTGCCAGCAGCTTAGCCACGACAGGGTCCGGCTATGGCTACACCTTC
>-|TRBV7-2|TRBD2|TRBJ2-7
CASSFRGGSYEQYF
TGTGCCAGCAGCTTCCGGGGGGGCTCCTACGAGCAGTACTTC
>-|TRBV9|TRBD2|TRBJ2-5
CASSVGSGGETQYF
TGTGCCAGCAGCGTAGGATCGGGGGGGGAGACCCAGTACTTC
>-|TRBV11-3|TRBD1|TRBJ1-2
CASSFSSGTEIYGYTF
TGTGCCAGCAGCTTTTCATCCGGGACAGAAATCTATGGCTACACCTTC
>-|TRBV10-2|-|TRBJ2-7
CASSENRDYEQYF
TGCGCCAGCAGTGAGAACAGAGACTACGAGCAGTACTTC
>-|TRBV7-8|-|TRBJ1-2
CASTDINSRGSYGYTF
TGTGCCAGCACCGATATTAACTCCAGGGGTAGCTATGGCTACACCTTC
>-|TRBV5-1|-|TRBJ2-1
CASSLAGGIAYNEQFF
TGCGCCAGCAGCTTGGCCGGGGGAATTGCCTACAATGAGCAGTTCTTC
>-|TRBV4-3|-|TRBJ1-1
CASSLDRGNTESFF
TGCGCCAGCAGCCTTGACCGGGGGAACACTGAATCTTTCTTT
>-|TRBV30|-|TRBJ2-7
CAWNLRKTGSYEQYF
TGTGCCTGGAACCTTAGAAAGACAGGCTCCTACGAGCAGTACTTC
>-|TRBV27|TRBD2|TRBJ2-1
CASSLGTSGRNEQFF
TGTGCCAGCAGTTTAGGGACTAGCGGCCGCAATGAGCAGTTCTTC
>-|TRBV28|-|TRBJ1-1
CASSSRQLIEAFF
TGTGCCAGCAGTTCCAGACAGTTGATAGAAGCTTTCTTT
>-|TRBV7-8|-|TRBJ2-7
CASSLGAPSYEQYF
TGTGCCAGCAGCTTAGGGGCCCCCTCCTACGAGCAGTACTTC